This T cell receptor (beta chain) was sequenced in a study of blood T cells in healthy people across ages (dated by TCRdb to about 2015). General notes on the study: In model experiments, roughly one uniquely barcoded TCR beta cDNA molecule per two T cells was captured by template switching. The donors were divided into four age groups: young (average approximately 17 years), middle-aged (about 40), aged (about 62) and long-lived (82). Donors of different ages were randomly distributed across sequencing lanes to avoid experimental bias. The study measured age-related changes in TCR beta repertoire diversity using deep sequencing normalized with unique cDNA molecular identifiers. For two donors (one aged 18 to 29 and one aged 80 or older), the study analyzed two additional independent replicas of 1 million unique cDNA reads from the same blood draw.

This clonotype was recorded many times. This clone's antigen is unknown. It has no much larger one-base neighbor in the sample; base qualities were not kept. The library came from 5' RACE. The data were produced on an Illumina HiSeq 2500. The second PCR ran for roughly 6 to 11 cycles and used a J-beta primer mix along with a sample-barcoded 5' primer. A template-switch 5' adaptor carrying 12 random nucleotides introduced a unique molecular identifier onto each TCR beta cDNA molecule. Each sample yielded at least 3 million CDR3-containing paired-end reads. The Mint cDNA synthesis kit, primed by a TRBC-specific oligonucleotide, was used to synthesize first-strand cDNA from all RNA. All cDNA was treated with uracil-DNA glycosylase and then went through a first 18-cycle PCR with the universal primers M1SS and BC2_uni_R. The authors' pipeline ran thus. Normalization of each sample was performed by random selection of 1 million high-quality reads, each carrying a distinct molecular identifier. Instead of being binned into consensus sequences, reads with shared molecular identifiers were discarded. MiTCR, set to a Q25 quality threshold and the strictest error-elimination algorithm, was used for CDR3 identification, clonotype clustering and error correction. A nonparametric unseen species model with Euler transformation was used to estimate lower-bound total TCR beta diversity. Using fastp trimming at Q25 and MiXCR clonotype assembly, TCRdb reanalyzed the public sequencing data and kept in-frame beta chains. Identical CDR3 proteins give one entry, which carries the most common genes and DNA. These V and J calls derive from TCRdb rather than the authors' analysis. Recorded for this sample are 550,000 to 700,000 distinct CDR3 sequences; about 25% of them occurred a single time. Clones ranked in the top ten supply around 20% of the sample.

The donors were roughly 39 Caucasian individuals from Russia, aged roughly 6 to 100 years, who were systemically healthy. Each donor gave ten milliliters of peripheral blood, collected into EDTA-treated Vacutainer tubes. Ficoll-Paque density-gradient centrifugation was used to isolate PBMCs, with at least 7 million per sample. Total RNA, at least 6 micrograms per sample, was extracted from PBMCs with Trizol reagent. The percentages of naive CD45RAhigh/CD27high T cells were determined by flow cytometry on a PBMC aliquot from every donor. Based on the germline V gene, the CDR1 and CDR2 sequences are MNHEY and SVGEGT. The V end gives up 5 bases and the J end 3 bases, leaving 11 bases in the junction not matched to a gene. CDR3 length: 16 amino acids, cysteine to phenylalanine. This entry keeps only the CDR3 DNA: 48 bases, framed from base 1. General findings and caveats noted by the study authors: Observed TCR beta diversity per million T cells fell roughly linearly with age, and a significant reduction was already apparent by age roughly 40. Conclusive comparison of naive and antigen-experienced compartments was prevented by the profiling of bulk unsorted PBMCs. Because the CMV infection status of the donors was unknown, age-related changes in expanded clonotypes may potentially have been confounded. Estimates of total diversity based on one million sequenced T cells were considered lower bounds and underestimates. The long-lived group showed more naive CD4+ T cells, fewer expanded clones and increased TCR diversity than the aged group, suggesting age selection. The percentage of naive T cells measured by flow cytometry correlated strongly with observed TCR beta diversity.

The source is a woman in her 70s in good health. Sequencing was performed on blood. The chain was built from TRBV6-2 or TRBV6-3 and TRBJ2-3, and 7 junction bases match TRBD2. The DNA is TGTGCCAGCAGTCCCCATAAAGCGGGGCAGACAGATACGCAGTATTTT. It specifies CASSPHKAGQTDTQYF.